The 20 T cell receptor beta chains reported below all come from one sample, sequenced in a study of cytomegalovirus exposure and HLA in healthy donors. The PCR used 60 Vbeta and 13 Jbeta primers. Profiling relied on immunoSEQ multiplex PCR, and the TCRdb table lists in-frame clones only, not all of them. The table includes roughly 200,000 clones, 70% to 80% detected once. The source material was PBMCs. These receptors originate from a woman in her fifties or sixties in good health and CMV-seropositive.

The gene calls are TRBV5-1 and TRBJ2-2; 7 positions match TRBD2. CDR3 length: 14 amino acids. Germline CDR1 SGHRS, CDR2 YFSETQ. The trim removed 7 bases at V and 0 bases at J, leaving 3 bases unmatched. CDR3 region: CASGLGANTGELFF. CDR3 sequence (DNA): TGCGCCAGCGGACTAGGAGCGAACACCGGGGAGCTGTTTTTT.

The V gene is TRBV5-4, the J gene TRBJ2-2, with TRBD1 as a possible D gene (6 bases). V lost 4 bases to trimming and J lost 0 bases, with 13 bases between them. This CDR3 is 16 amino acids long. Germline V gene data show CDR1 as SGHNT and CDR2 as YYREEE (reference sequence). The CDR3 DNA sequence: TGTGCCAGCAGCCGGGGACACACTGCGAACACCGGGGAGCTGTTTTTT. Protein sequence: CASSRGHTANTGELFF.

The chain uses TRBV5-1 and TRBJ2-7, with D maybe TRBD1 (5 bases). Trimming shortened V by 0 bases and J by 5 bases, and 15 bases separated the two germline ends. CDR1 is SGHRS, CDR2 YFSETQ, per germline. The CDR3 is 15 residues long. The CDR3 loop is CASSLGWQGFHEQYF. As DNA, the CDR3 is TGCGCCAGCAGCTTGGGATGGCAGGGATTCCACGAGCAGTACTTC.

The rearrangement uses TRBV7-2 and TRBJ2-3; the match to TRBD2 covers 8 bases. CDR1 and CDR2 (germline): SGHTA, FQGNSA. Trimming removed 5 bases from V and 1 base from J; junction bases left unmatched: 5. The CDR3 covers 15 residues. The CDR3 coding sequence is TGTGCCAGCAGCCCACAAGCGGGGGGCACAGATACGCAGTATTTT. Encoded protein: CASSPQAGGTDTQYF.

This clone was seen a single time. The V gene is TRBV10-3, the J gene TRBJ1-5, with D unresolved. CDR3 length equals 12 residues. Trimming cost V 8 bases and J 2 bases, with 7 bases left between them. From germline, CDR1 is ENHRY and CDR2 SYGVKD. CDR3: CAIGEGNQPQHF. The CDR3 nucleotides are TGTGCCATCGGAGAGGGCAATCAGCCCCAGCATTTT.

This clone has only a few counts. V and J are TRBV9 and TRBJ2-2; 7 nucleotides align to TRBD1. The V gene end was trimmed by 6 bases and the J gene end by 1 base; junction bases not matched to a gene: 3. Germline loops: CDR1 SGDLS, CDR2 YYNGEE. This CDR3 contains 14 residues. CDR3 residues: CASTDRVNTGELFF. The CDR3 region has the DNA TGTGCCAGCACCGACAGGGTGAACACCGGGGAGCTGTTTTTT.

The rearrangement links TRBV30 to TRBJ1-1, with a tentative D call TRBD1 (6 bases). The CDR3 loop spans 15 amino acids. The V end lost 3 bases, the J end lost 4 bases, and 18 bases lay between the germline ends. Germline CDR1 reads GTSNPN; CDR2 reads SVGIG (reference sequence). CDR3 sequence reads: CAWRQKTGRGTEAFF. CDR3 in DNA: TGTGCCTGGAGACAGAAGACAGGTAGGGGCACTGAAGCTTTCTTT. Complete variable domain (other parts from reference TRBV30 and TRBJ1-1): SQTIHQWPATLVQPVGSPLSLECTVEGTSNPNLYWYRQAAGRGLQLLFYSVGIGQISSEVPQNLSASRPQDRQFILSSKKLLLSDSGFYLCAWRQKTGRGTEAFFGQGTRLTVV.

The J gene is TRBJ2-1, the V gene TRBV7-8; TRBD1 matches at 9 bases. Germline V lookup: CDR1 SGHVS, CDR2 FQNEAQ. The junction had 4 bases not matched to a gene; V was cut back by 6 bases and J by 1 base. This CDR3 has 15 residues. CDR3 residues: CASRTGTGSYNEQFF. The CDR3 bases are TGTGCCAGCAGAACCGGGACAGGGTCCTACAATGAGCAGTTCTTC.

This sequence joins TRBV29-1 and TRBJ1-2, with TRBD1 as a possible D gene (6 bases). CDR1 and CDR2 from the germline V gene are SQVTM and ANQGSEA. This CDR3 is 13 amino acids long. Trimming cost V 4 bases and J 3 bases, with 12 bases left between them. The CDR3 region is CSVGEGDDYGYTF. The DNA of the CDR3 is TGCAGCGTTGGCGAGGGGGACGACTATGGCTACACCTTC.

The J gene is TRBJ2-1, the V gene TRBV10-1; a weak D match, TRBD1 (6 bases). The CDR3 extends over 17 amino acids. V lost 7 bases to trimming and J lost 1 base, with 20 bases between them. The germline V gene encodes CDR1 WNHNN and CDR2 SYGVQD (reference sequence). The CDR3 DNA reads TGCGCCAGCATTTTTAATCTCAGGGGCCATTCCTACAATGAGCAGTTCTTC. Its translation is CASIFNLRGHSYNEQFF.

The gene calls are TRBV27 and TRBJ2-7; a possible D gene is TRBD1 (5 bases). Germline V gene lookup returns CDR1 MNHEY and CDR2 SMNVEV (reference sequence). Trimming stripped 2 bases from V and 10 bases from J, with 18 bases between. The CDR3 consists of 14 residues. The DNA for the CDR3 is TGTGCCAGCAGTTTAAAACCAAGGGGAATCCAACAGTACTTC. This codes for CASSLKPRGIQQYF.

The genes are TRBV28 and TRBJ2-1; D perhaps matches TRBD2 (6 bases). Trimming stripped 6 bases from V and 0 bases from J, with 12 bases between. The CDR3 extends over 15 amino acids. Germline V CDR1 and CDR2: MDHEN, SYDVKM. CDR3 amino acids: CASSPYGSSYNEQFF. The CDR3 DNA sequence: TGTGCCAGCAGCCCGTACGGGAGCTCCTACAATGAGCAGTTCTTC.

The CDR3 sequence is CASSLEGPLDNEQFF. The CDR3 DNA reads TGTGCCAGCAGCTTGGAGGGGCCTTTGGACAATGAGCAGTTCTTC. This chain joins TRBV5-4 and TRBJ2-1; D possibly corresponds to TRBD1 (5 bases). Deletions cut 0 bases from V and 5 bases from J, with 12 bases between. Germline assignment: CDR1 SGHNT and CDR2 YYREEE (reference sequence). The CDR3 extends over 15 amino acids.

This chain links TRBV7-6 with TRBJ2-7; 10 positions agree with TRBD1. After removal of 5 bases from V and 5 bases from J, the junction contained 9 bases not matched to a gene. CDR3 length: 15 amino acids. The germline V gene encodes CDR1 SGHVS and CDR2 FNYEAQ. The CDR3 DNA reads as TGTGCCAGCAGCCTTAGACAGGGGGCCCGGAACGAGCAGTACTTC. This translates into CASSLRQGARNEQYF.

The sample holds one count of this clone. The gene calls are TRBV13 and TRBJ1-6; TRBD1 matches 11 bases. Germline loops: CDR1 PRHDT, CDR2 FYEKMQ (reference sequence). The CDR3 is made up of 15 amino acids. The ends lost 5 bases at V and 9 bases at J; junction bases unmatched: 6. The CDR3 nucleotides are TGTGCCAGCAGCGCCGGACAGGGGGCCGGTTCACCCCTCCACTTT. Protein: CASSAGQGAGSPLHF.

This clone was seen only a few times. The chain carries TRBV5-6 and TRBJ2-3; D not certain. Germline lookup yields CDR1 SGHDT and CDR2 YYEEEE. This CDR3 spans 15 amino acids. V was trimmed by 0 bases and J by 0 bases, leaving 8 bases between them. The CDR3 sequence is CASSLGLTSTDTQYF. DNA for the CDR3: TGTGCCAGCAGCTTGGGTCTAACTAGCACAGATACGCAGTATTTT.

This clone was observed a few times. The CDR3: CASSPGGYNEQFF. In DNA, the CDR3 is TGTGCCAGCAGCCCCGGAGGTTACAATGAGCAGTTCTTC. This chain links TRBV7-6 with TRBJ2-1; a weak D match, TRBD2 (5 bases). In germline, CDR1 is SGHVS, CDR2 FNYEAQ. V shed 5 bases and J shed 4 bases, with 9 bases lying between them. The CDR3 contains 13 residues.

The V gene is TRBV10-1, the J gene TRBJ1-6; D call uncertain. The V end was cut by 6 bases, the J end by 15 bases, with 6 bases between. CDR3 length: 9 amino acids. CDR1 and CDR2 (germline): WNHNN, SYGVQD (reference sequence). In DNA, the CDR3 is TGCGCCAGCAGCCAGTTCCTCCACTTT. It yields the protein CASSQFLHF.

The chain links TRBV28 to TRBJ2-5; 7 positions match TRBD1. The V segment lost 5 bases and the J segment 4 bases; nucleotides outside the gene matches: 10. CDR3 size: 15 residues. Looked up from germline, CDR1 is MDHEN and CDR2 is SYDVKM. The CDR3 DNA is TGTGCCAGCAGTCCTAGAGGGGCAGGGGGAGAGACCCAGTACTTC. Translating it yields CASSPRGAGGETQYF. Supplemented by reference TRBV28 and TRBJ2-5, the full variable domain reads DVKVTQSSRYLVKRTGEKVFLECVQDMDHENMFWYRQDPGLGLRLIYFSYDVKMKEKGDIPEGYSVSREKKERFSLILESASTNQTSMYLCASSPRGAGGETQYFGPGTRLLVL.

The rearrangement uses TRBV10-3 and TRBJ2-5, with 11 nucleotides matching TRBD1. The DNA end is more similar to TRBJ2-7, so the J call may be wrong. CDR3 size: 14 residues. The germline CDR1 and CDR2 sequences are ENHRY and SYGVKD. The CDR3 is CAISTPGQGVEQYF. The CDR3 bases are TGTGCCATCAGTACTCCGGGACAGGGGGTCGAGCAGTACTTC.